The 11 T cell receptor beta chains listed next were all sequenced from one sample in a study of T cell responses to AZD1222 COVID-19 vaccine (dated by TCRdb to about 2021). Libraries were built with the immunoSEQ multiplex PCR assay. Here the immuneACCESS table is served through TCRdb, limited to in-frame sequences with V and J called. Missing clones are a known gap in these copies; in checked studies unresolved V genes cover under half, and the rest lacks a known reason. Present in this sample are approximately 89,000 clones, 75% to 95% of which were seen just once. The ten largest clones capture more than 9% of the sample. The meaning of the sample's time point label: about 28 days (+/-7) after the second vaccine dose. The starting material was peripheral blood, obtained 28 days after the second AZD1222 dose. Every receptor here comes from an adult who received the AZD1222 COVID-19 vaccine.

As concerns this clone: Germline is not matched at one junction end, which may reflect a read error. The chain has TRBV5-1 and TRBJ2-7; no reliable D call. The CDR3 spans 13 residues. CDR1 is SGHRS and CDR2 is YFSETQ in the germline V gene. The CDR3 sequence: CATSVSPDNEQYF. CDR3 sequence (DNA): TGCGCCACCAGCGTGTCCCCCGACAACGAGCAGTACTTC.

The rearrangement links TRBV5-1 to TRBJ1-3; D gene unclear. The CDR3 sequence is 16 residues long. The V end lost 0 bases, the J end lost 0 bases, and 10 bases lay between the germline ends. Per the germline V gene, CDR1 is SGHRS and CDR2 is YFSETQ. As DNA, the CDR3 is TGCGCCAGCAGCTTGGCTCAGTACTCCTCTGGAAACACCATATATTTT. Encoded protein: CASSLAQYSSGNTIYF.

CDR3 sequence (DNA): TGTGCCAGTAGTATGTTCAACGCAAACACCGGGGAGCTGTTTTTT. Its protein product is CASSMFNANTGELFF. The rearrangement links TRBV19 to TRBJ2-2, with D hard to call. Germline assignment: CDR1 LNHDA and CDR2 SQIVND (reference sequence). V lost 3 bases to trimming and J lost 2 bases, with 10 bases between them. The CDR3 totals 15 residues.

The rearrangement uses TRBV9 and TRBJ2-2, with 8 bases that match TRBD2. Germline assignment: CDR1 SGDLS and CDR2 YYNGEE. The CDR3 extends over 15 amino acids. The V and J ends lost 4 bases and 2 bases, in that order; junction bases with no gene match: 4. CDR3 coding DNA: TGTGCCAGCAGCCGGGGGGGTATTAACACCGGGGAGCTGTTTTTT. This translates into CASSRGGINTGELFF.

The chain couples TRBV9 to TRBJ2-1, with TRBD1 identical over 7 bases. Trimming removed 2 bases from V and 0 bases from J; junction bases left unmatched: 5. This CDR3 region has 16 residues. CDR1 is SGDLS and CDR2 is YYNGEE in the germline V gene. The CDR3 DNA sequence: TGTGCCAGCAGCGTTATGGACAGGAGCTCCTACAATGAGCAGTTCTTC. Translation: CASSVMDRSSYNEQFF.

In nucleotides, the CDR3 is TGTGCCAGCAGCCCTCAACTGGACACTGAAGCTTTCTTT. This codes for CASSPQLDTEAFF. The chain links TRBV11-2 to TRBJ1-1; no clear D. The V gene's germline CDR1 is SGHAT and CDR2 FQNNGV. The ends were cut back, 5 bases at V and 3 bases at J, with 10 bases in the middle. This CDR3 has 13 residues.

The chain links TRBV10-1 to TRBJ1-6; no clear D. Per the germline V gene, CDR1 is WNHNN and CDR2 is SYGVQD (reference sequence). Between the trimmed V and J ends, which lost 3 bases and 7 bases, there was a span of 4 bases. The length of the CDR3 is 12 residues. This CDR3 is CASSEYNSPLHF. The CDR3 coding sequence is TGCGCCAGCAGTGAATACAATTCACCCCTCCACTTT.

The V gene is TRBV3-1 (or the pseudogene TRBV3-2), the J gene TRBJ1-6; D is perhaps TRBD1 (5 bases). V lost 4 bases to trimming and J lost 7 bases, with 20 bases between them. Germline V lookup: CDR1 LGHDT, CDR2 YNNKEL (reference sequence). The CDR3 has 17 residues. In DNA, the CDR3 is TGTGCCAGCAGCCCACAAACCGGGACTGCTGGCAATTCACCCCTCCACTTT. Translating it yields CASSPQTGTAGNSPLHF.

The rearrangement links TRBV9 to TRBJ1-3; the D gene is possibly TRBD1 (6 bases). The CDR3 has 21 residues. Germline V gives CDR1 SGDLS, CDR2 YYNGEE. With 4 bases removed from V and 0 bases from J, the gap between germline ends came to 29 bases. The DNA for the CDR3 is TGTGCCAGCAGCTCCCGCCCCGGAGGGGCAGGGGCTCCGAACTCTGGAAACACCATATATTTT. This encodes CASSSRPGGAGAPNSGNTIYF. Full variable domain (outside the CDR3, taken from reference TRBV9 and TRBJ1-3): DSGVTQTPKHLITATGQRVTLRCSPRSGDLSVYWYQQSLDQGLQFLIQYYNGEERAKGNILERFSAQQFPDLHSELNLSSLELGDSALYFCASSSRPGGAGAPNSGNTIYFGEGSWLTVV.

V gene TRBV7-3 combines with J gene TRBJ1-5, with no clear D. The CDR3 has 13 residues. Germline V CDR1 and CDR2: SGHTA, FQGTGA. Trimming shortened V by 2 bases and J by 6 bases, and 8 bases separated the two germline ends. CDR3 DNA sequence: TGTGCCAGCAGCTTATCTGGAGGTCAGCCCCAGCATTTT. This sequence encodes CASSLSGGQPQHF.

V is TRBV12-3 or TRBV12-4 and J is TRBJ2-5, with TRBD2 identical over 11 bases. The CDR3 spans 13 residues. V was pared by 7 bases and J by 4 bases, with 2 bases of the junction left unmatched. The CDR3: CASKLAGAETQYF. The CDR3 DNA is TGTGCCAGCAAACTAGCGGGGGCAGAGACCCAGTACTTC.